These 26 T cell receptor beta chains came from one sample sequenced in a study of post-analysis software for immune sequencing data. No antigen has been identified for these receptors. Unique molecular identifiers were built into the TCR beta cDNA libraries. TCRdb ran MiXCR on the PCR reads and lists one entry per CDR3 protein. Of about 430,000 distinct CDR3 sequences in the sample, 30% to 45% were seen once. General study points: Elevated frequency relative to controls characterized four or five TRBV segments in patients, TRBV5-6, TRBV5-1 and TRBV20-1 among them.

Sequencing used blood. The receptors originated from a girl aged 2 to 10 with multiple sclerosis.

The chain combines TRBV11-2 with TRBJ2-7; D possibly matches TRBD1 or TRBD2 (5 bases each). The CDR3 length is 12 residues. Germline values: CDR1 SGHAT, CDR2 FQNNGV. V was pared by 8 bases and J by 7 bases, with 15 bases between. DNA of the CDR3: TGTGCCAGCGGGGACCGGCTAGGGGAGCAGTACTTC. Its protein product is CASGDRLGEQYF.

This clonotype was recorded a few times. The V and J genes are TRBV27 and TRBJ2-1; D might be TRBD1 or TRBD2, each matching 5 bases. Germline CDR1 MNHEY, CDR2 SMNVEV (reference sequence). V gave up 4 bases and J gave up 4 bases, with 14 bases separating them. This CDR3 comprises 15 residues. The DNA of the CDR3 is TGTGCCAGCAGTTCGGGACGGGGTATATACAATGAGCAGTTCTTC. Protein sequence: CASSSGRGIYNEQFF.

This sequence joins TRBV29-1 and TRBJ2-4; no reliable D call. V lost 3 bases to trimming and J lost 1 base, with 7 bases between them. Germline V gene data show CDR1 as SQVTM and CDR2 as ANQGSEA. The CDR3 contains 13 residues. This CDR3 reads CSVEGPAKNIQYF. DNA for the CDR3: TGCAGCGTTGAGGGTCCGGCCAAAAACATTCAGTACTTC.

This clonotype was detected ten times or more. This chain links TRBV4-1 with TRBJ2-7; D unclear. Trimming took 1 base from V and 4 from J, leaving 8 bases between them. The CDR3 extends over 13 amino acids. CDR1 is MGHRA, CDR2 YSYEKL, per germline. In nucleotides, the CDR3 is TGCGCCAGCAGCCAAGGGGTGGATTACGAGCAGTACTTC. Its protein is CASSQGVDYEQYF.

CDR3 sequence: CASIRGNEQYF. CDR3 DNA: TGTGCCAGCATTAGGGGTAACGAGCAGTACTTC. V and J are TRBV6-1 and TRBJ2-7, with TRBD1 as a possible D gene (5 bases). V was clipped by 7 bases and J by 5 bases, with 9 bases between them. There are 11 residues in the CDR3. Germline V CDR1 and CDR2: MNHNS, SASEGT.

A few counts support this clonotype. The V gene is TRBV28, the J gene TRBJ2-7; 9 bases fit TRBD1. Trimming took 6 bases from V and 3 from J; bases not matched to a gene: 6. Germline V gene sequence: CDR1 MDHEN, CDR2 SYDVKM. The CDR3 length is 14 residues. The CDR3 region has the DNA TGTGCCAGCAGACCACAGGGGGCGGACTACGAGCAGTACTTC. Its translation: CASRPQGADYEQYF. The whole variable domain, filled in from reference TRBV28 and TRBJ2-7, reads DVKVTQSSRYLVKRTGEKVFLECVQDMDHENMFWYRQDPGLGLRLIYFSYDVKMKEKGDIPEGYSVSREKKERFSLILESASTNQTSMYLCASRPQGADYEQYFGPGTRLTVT.

The chain is built from TRBV6-5 and TRBJ1-1, with D possibly being TRBD1 (5 bases). V was clipped by 7 bases and J by 1 base, with 16 bases between them. The CDR3 runs 15 residues. Germline assignment: CDR1 MNHEY and CDR2 SVGAGI. CDR3 protein: CASTRQPHTNTEAFF. In DNA form, the CDR3 reads TGTGCCAGCACGAGACAGCCGCATACGAACACTGAAGCTTTCTTT.

The chain combines TRBV18 with TRBJ2-3, with 8 bases matching TRBD2. The CDR3 is 18 residues long. The germline CDR1 and CDR2 sequences are KGHSH and LQKENI. With V trimmed by 3 bases and J by 2 bases, 13 bases remained unmatched. The CDR3 reads CASSPYLSGEGDTDTQYF. The CDR3 DNA reads TGTGCCAGCTCACCCTACCTTAGCGGGGAAGGGGACACAGATACGCAGTATTTT.

CDR3 region: CASRLREPSYEQYF. The DNA for the CDR3 is TGTGCCAGCAGGCTGAGGGAGCCCTCATACGAGCAGTACTTC. J is TRBJ2-7 and V is TRBV5-5, with a possible D match to TRBD2 (5 bases). The CDR3 extends over 14 amino acids. Germline-derived CDR1 and CDR2 are SGHKS and YYEKEE (reference sequence). The germline V and J ends were trimmed by 5 bases and 4 bases, with 16 bases remaining between them.

This clonotype was picked up a small number of times. This chain joins TRBV6-2 or TRBV6-3 and TRBJ2-7; 10 bases line up with TRBD1. After removal of 7 bases from V and 4 bases from J, the junction contained 10 bases not matched to a gene. The CDR3 has 15 residues. CDR1 and CDR2 from the germline V gene are MNHEY and SVGEGT. The CDR3 spells CASTPTGQGLYEQYF. CDR3 bases: TGTGCCAGCACCCCCACGGGACAGGGGTTATACGAGCAGTACTTC.

J is TRBJ2-4 and V is TRBV20-1; no reliable D call. CDR1 and CDR2 from the germline V gene are DFQATT and SNEGSKA (reference sequence). V lost 5 bases and J lost 0, with 8 bases in between. This CDR3 is built from 13 residues. CDR3 nucleotide sequence: TGCAGTGCTCTCTCGTTAGCCAAAAACATTCAGTACTTC. Encoded protein: CSALSLAKNIQYF.

The chain carries TRBV6-2 or TRBV6-3 and TRBJ2-1, with D perhaps matching TRBD1 (6 bases). CDR3 length: 15 amino acids. Germline V gene lookup returns CDR1 MNHEY and CDR2 SVGEGT. V was clipped by 0 bases and J by 8 bases, with 14 bases between them. The CDR3 DNA reads as TGTGCCAGCAGTTACTCGGGGGCAGGGTGGGATGAGCAGTTCTTC. Residues: CASSYSGAGWDEQFF.

The chain carries TRBV29-1 and TRBJ1-5, with 8 bases fitting TRBD1. From germline, CDR1 is SQVTM and CDR2 ANQGSEA. The CDR3 totals 14 residues. The ends lost 6 bases at V and 1 base at J; junction bases unmatched: 5. CDR3 amino acids: CSVTTGGSNQPQHF. DNA for the CDR3: TGCAGCGTGACAACAGGGGGAAGCAATCAGCCCCAGCATTTT. Using reference TRBV29-1 and TRBJ1-5 for the parts outside the CDR3, the full variable domain is SAVISQKPSRDICQRGTSLTIQCQVDSQVTMMFWYRQQPGQSLTLIATANQGSEATYESGFVIDKFPISRPNLTFSTLTVSNMSPEDSSIYLCSVTTGGSNQPQHFGDGTRLSIL.

This clonotype was observed a few times. This chain links TRBV5-1 with TRBJ2-1; 13 bases are a match to TRBD2. Germline V gene sequence: CDR1 SGHRS, CDR2 YFSETQ. The CDR3 has 18 amino acids. V was pared by 4 bases and J by 8 bases, with 15 bases of the junction left unmatched. The DNA for the CDR3 is TGCGCCAGCAGCCCACTAGCGGGGGGGCCTAATTTTCTCTATGAGCAGTTCTTC. It codes for CASSPLAGGPNFLYEQFF.

This clonotype has only a few counts. The germline gene is not matched at one end of the junction; a read error may be the cause. The chain links TRBV12-3 or TRBV12-4 to TRBJ2-3; 7 nucleotides agree with TRBD1. The CDR3 runs 13 residues. CDR3: CVSTAQGTDTQYF. As DNA, the CDR3 is TGTGTCAGCACCGCACAGGGGACAGATACGCAGTATTTT.

J is TRBJ1-1 and V is TRBV13; D is unclear. The CDR3 sequence is 14 residues long. Trimming shortened V by 4 bases and J by 3 bases, and 12 bases separated the two germline ends. From germline, CDR1 is PRHDT and CDR2 FYEKMQ (reference sequence). In DNA, the CDR3 is TGTGCCAGCAGCTCTTTATTTATGGACACTGAAGCTTTCTTT. It encodes CASSSLFMDTEAFF.

The chain is built from TRBV29-1 and TRBJ1-3; 8 bases match TRBD1. The CDR3 extends over 14 amino acids. The J segment lost 4 bases and the V segment lost 6 bases, leaving 8 bases of the junction unmatched. From germline, CDR1 is SQVTM and CDR2 ANQGSEA. The CDR3 spells CSVWTGPAGNTIYF. For the CDR3, the DNA is TGCAGCGTCTGGACAGGGCCCGCCGGAAACACCATATATTTT. The full variable domain, in which reference TRBV29-1 and TRBJ1-3 provide the parts outside the CDR3, is SAVISQKPSRDICQRGTSLTIQCQVDSQVTMMFWYRQQPGQSLTLIATANQGSEATYESGFVIDKFPISRPNLTFSTLTVSNMSPEDSSIYLCSVWTGPAGNTIYFGEGSWLTVV.

There are a few counts of this clonotype. The rearrangement uses TRBV10-3 and TRBJ2-3; D is tentatively TRBD1 or TRBD2 (5 bases each). The germline V gene encodes CDR1 ENHRY and CDR2 SYGVKD. The CDR3 length is 13 residues. Trimming removed 9 bases from V and 0 bases from J, with 10 bases in between. Written as DNA, the CDR3 is TGTGCCATGTCGGGACCCAGCACAGATACGCAGTATTTT. This codes for CAMSGPSTDTQYF.

The V and J genes are TRBV2 and TRBJ2-1; 9 bases line up with TRBD1. CDR1 is SNHLY and CDR2 is FYNNEI in the germline V gene. This CDR3 contains 16 residues. J gave up 5 bases and V 7 bases, and 12 bases lay outside the gene matches. DNA for the CDR3: TGTGCCAGCATCCCTCGCAGGGACAGGGAGGACAATGAGCAGTTCTTC. It translates to CASIPRRDREDNEQFF. Together with reference TRBV2 and TRBJ2-1, the CDR3 gives the full variable domain: EPEVTQTPSHQVTQMGQEVILRCVPISNHLYFYWYRQILGQKVEFLVSFYNNEISEKSEIFDDQFSVERPDGSNFTLKIRSTKLEDSAMYFCASIPRRDREDNEQFFGPGTRLTVL.

The chain combines TRBV12-3 or TRBV12-4 with TRBJ2-1, with unresolved D. V was trimmed by 3 bases and J by 11 bases, leaving 11 bases between them. This CDR3 region has 12 residues. CDR3 nucleotide sequence: TGTGCCAGCAGTTTTTCTAGAGGTAAGCAGTTCTTC. This encodes CASSFSRGKQFF.

This clonotype was detected a few times. CDR3 DNA: TGCAGCGTTAGTCAGGGGGCCTATGGCTACACCTTC. The encoded protein is CSVSQGAYGYTF. The gene calls are TRBV29-1 and TRBJ1-2; 8 nucleotides agree with TRBD1. The V and J ends lost 5 bases and 4 bases, in that order; junction bases with no gene match: 3. Germline assignment: CDR1 SQVTM and CDR2 ANQGSEA. This CDR3 contains 12 residues.

The chain links TRBV18 to TRBJ2-3; 7 bases line up with TRBD2. The V gene's germline CDR1 is KGHSH and CDR2 LQKENI. The CDR3 runs 17 residues. The ends lost 3 bases at V and 6 bases at J; junction bases unmatched: 15. CDR3 loop: CASSPPRAGDPPDTQYF. The CDR3 DNA is TGTGCCAGCTCACCGCCGAGGGCGGGAGACCCCCCGGATACGCAGTATTTT.

This clonotype was detected many times. The rearrangement links TRBV28 to TRBJ1-2; 8 bases line up with TRBD1. This CDR3 is 12 amino acids long. V lost 6 bases to trimming and J lost 5 bases; unmatched junction nucleotides: 2. Germline CDR1 reads MDHEN; CDR2 reads SYDVKM. The CDR3 here is CASSGQGYGYTF. The CDR3 nucleotides read TGTGCCAGCAGCGGACAGGGTTATGGCTACACCTTC.

The gene calls are TRBV11-2 and TRBJ2-1, with TRBD2 matching 10 bases. The germline V gene has CDR1 SGHAT and CDR2 FQNNGV. The CDR3 totals 15 residues. Trimming took 5 bases from V and 4 from J; bases not matched to a gene: 5. Written as DNA, the CDR3 is TGTGCCAGCAGCCCGGGACTAGCGCGTTACAATGAGCAGTTCTTC. Protein sequence: CASSPGLARYNEQFF.

The chain uses TRBV4-2 and TRBJ2-5, with TRBD1 matching over 9 bases. The V segment lost 2 bases and the J segment 3 bases; nucleotides outside the gene matches: 10. CDR1 and CDR2 (germline): LGHNA, YNFKEQ. The CDR3 totals 17 residues. CDR3 region: CASSQFLTGQGEETQYF. Here the CDR3 DNA reads TGTGCCAGCAGCCAATTCTTGACGGGACAGGGAGAAGAGACCCAGTACTTC.

The V gene is TRBV29-1, the J gene TRBJ2-5; no clear D gene. The assigned J gene may be wrong: the sequence end matches TRBJ2-7 better. CDR1 is SQVTM and CDR2 is ANQGSEA in the germline V gene. This CDR3 comprises 12 residues. CDR3 loop: CSVDGFLGEQYF. CDR3 DNA: TGCAGCGTTGACGGGTTCCTGGGCGAGCAGTACTTC.